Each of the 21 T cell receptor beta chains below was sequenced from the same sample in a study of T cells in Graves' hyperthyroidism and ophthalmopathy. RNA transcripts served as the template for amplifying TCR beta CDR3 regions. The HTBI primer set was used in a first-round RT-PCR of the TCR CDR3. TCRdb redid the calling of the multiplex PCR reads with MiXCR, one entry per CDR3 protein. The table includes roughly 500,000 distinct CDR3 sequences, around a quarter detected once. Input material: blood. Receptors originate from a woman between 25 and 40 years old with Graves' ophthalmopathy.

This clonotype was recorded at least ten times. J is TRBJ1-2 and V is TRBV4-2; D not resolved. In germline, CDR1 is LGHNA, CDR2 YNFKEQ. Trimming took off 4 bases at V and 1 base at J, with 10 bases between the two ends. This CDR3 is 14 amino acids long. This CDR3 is CASSREAVNYGYTF. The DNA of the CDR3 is TGTGCCAGCAGCCGAGAGGCAGTTAACTATGGCTACACCTTC.

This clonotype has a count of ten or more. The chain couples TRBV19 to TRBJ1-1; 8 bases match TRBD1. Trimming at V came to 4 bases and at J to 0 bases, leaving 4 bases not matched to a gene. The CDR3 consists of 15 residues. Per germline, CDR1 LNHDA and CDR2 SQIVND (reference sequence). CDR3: CASSKQGAVNTEAFF. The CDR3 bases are TGTGCCAGTAGTAAGCAGGGGGCAGTGAACACTGAAGCTTTCTTT.

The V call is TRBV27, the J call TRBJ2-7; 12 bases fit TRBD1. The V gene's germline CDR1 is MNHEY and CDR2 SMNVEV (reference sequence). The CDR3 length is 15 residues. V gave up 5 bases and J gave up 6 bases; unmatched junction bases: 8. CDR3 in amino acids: CASSPGTGGPSEQYF. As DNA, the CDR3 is TGTGCCAGCAGTCCCGGGACAGGGGGCCCCTCCGAGCAGTACTTC.

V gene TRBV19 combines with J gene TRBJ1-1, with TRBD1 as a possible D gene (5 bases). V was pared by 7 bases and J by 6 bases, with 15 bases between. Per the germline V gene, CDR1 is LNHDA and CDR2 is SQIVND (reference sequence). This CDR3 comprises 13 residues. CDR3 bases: TGTGCCAGTAAGGGGCGCGGGGTATCTGAAGCTTTCTTT. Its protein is CASKGRGVSEAFF.

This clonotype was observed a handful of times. For the CDR3, the DNA is TGTGCCAGCAGTGAAATGGTAGGCAGCAATCAGCCCCAGCATTTT. This encodes CASSEMVGSNQPQHF. The chain carries TRBV6-1 and TRBJ1-5, with D hard to call. Trimming left V 2 bases short and J 1 base short, with 9 bases between. In germline, CDR1 is MNHNS, CDR2 SASEGT. The CDR3 length is 15 residues.

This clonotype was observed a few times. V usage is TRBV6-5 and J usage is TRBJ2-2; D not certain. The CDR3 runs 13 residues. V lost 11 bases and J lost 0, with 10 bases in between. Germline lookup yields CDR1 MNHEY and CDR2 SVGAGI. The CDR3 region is CAGVDTNTGELFF. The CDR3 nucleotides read TGTGCCGGAGTTGACACGAACACCGGGGAGCTGTTTTTT.

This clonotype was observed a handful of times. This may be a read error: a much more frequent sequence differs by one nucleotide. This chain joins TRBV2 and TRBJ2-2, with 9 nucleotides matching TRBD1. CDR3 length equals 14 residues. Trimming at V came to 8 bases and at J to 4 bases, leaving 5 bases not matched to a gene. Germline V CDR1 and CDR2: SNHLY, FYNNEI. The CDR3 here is CASGGQGPTGELFF. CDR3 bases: TGTGCCAGCGGTGGACAGGGGCCCACCGGGGAGCTGTTTTTT.

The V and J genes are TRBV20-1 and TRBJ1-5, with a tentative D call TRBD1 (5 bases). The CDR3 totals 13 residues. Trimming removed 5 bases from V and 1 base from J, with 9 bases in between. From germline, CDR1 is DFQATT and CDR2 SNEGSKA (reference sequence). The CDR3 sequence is CSAGGKSNQPQHF. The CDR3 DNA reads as TGCAGTGCTGGGGGGAAGAGCAATCAGCCCCAGCATTTT.

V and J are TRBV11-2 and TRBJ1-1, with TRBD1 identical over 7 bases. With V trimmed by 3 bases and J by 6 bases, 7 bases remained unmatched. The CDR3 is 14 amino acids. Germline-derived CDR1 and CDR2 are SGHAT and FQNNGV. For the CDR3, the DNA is TGTGCCAGCAGCTTGACAGGGCCCGCCGCTGAAGCTTTCTTT. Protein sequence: CASSLTGPAAEAFF.

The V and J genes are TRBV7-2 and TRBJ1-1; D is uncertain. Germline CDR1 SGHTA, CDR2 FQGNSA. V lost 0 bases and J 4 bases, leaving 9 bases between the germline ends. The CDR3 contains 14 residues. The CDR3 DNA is TGTGCCAGCAGCTTAGCTTTTGGAGGCACTGAAGCTTTCTTT. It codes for CASSLAFGGTEAFF.

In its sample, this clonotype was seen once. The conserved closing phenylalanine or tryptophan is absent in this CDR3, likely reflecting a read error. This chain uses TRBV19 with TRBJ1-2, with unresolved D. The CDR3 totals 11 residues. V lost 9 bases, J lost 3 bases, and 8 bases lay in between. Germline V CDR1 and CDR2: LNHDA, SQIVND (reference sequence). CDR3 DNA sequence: TGTGCCAGCTATAGGGACTATGGCTACACCCTC. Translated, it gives CASYRDYGYTL.

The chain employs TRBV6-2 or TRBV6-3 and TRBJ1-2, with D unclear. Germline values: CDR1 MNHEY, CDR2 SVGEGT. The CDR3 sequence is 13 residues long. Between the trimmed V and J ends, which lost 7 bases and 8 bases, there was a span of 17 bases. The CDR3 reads CASTVGIYSGYTF. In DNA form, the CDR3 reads TGTGCCAGCACAGTTGGAATATATAGCGGCTACACCTTC.

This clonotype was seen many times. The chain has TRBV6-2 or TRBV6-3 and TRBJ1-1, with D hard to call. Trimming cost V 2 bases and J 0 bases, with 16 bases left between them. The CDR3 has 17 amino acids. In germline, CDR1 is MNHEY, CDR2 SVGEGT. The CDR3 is CASSYGDAGIMNTEAFF. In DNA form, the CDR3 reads TGTGCCAGCAGTTACGGAGACGCCGGAATAATGAACACTGAAGCTTTCTTT.

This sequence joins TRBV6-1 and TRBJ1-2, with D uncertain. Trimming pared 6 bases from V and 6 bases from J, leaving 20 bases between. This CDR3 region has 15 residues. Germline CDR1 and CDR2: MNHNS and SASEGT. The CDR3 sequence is CASRAEGGASNGYTF. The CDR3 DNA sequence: TGTGCCAGCAGGGCCGAGGGCGGCGCGTCGAATGGCTACACCTTC.

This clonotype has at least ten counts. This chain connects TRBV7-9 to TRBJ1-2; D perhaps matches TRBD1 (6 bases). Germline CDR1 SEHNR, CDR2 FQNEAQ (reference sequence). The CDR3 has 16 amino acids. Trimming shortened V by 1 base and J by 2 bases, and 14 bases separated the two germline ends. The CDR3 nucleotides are TGTGCCAGCAGCTTAGAGAACCAGGGGTGGAACTATGGCTACACCTTC. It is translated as CASSLENQGWNYGYTF.

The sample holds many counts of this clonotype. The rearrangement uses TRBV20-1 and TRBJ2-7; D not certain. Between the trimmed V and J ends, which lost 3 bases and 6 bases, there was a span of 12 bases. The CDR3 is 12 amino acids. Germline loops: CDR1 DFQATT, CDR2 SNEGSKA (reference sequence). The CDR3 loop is CSASELPAEQYF. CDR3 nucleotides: TGCAGTGCTAGCGAATTACCGGCCGAGCAGTACTTC.

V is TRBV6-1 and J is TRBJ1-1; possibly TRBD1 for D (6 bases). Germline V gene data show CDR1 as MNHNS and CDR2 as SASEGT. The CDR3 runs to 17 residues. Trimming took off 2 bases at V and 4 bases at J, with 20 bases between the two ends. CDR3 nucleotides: TGTGCCAGCAGTGAAAGGCTGAAGGGGGTGGGAAGCACTGAAGCTTTCTTT. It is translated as CASSERLKGVGSTEAFF.

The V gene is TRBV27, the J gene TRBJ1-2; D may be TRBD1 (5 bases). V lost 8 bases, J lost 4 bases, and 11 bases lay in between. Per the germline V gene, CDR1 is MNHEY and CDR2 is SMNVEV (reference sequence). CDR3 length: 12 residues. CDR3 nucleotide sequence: TGTGCCAGCTTCGGGGGGGGCTATGGCTACACCTTC. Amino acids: CASFGGGYGYTF.

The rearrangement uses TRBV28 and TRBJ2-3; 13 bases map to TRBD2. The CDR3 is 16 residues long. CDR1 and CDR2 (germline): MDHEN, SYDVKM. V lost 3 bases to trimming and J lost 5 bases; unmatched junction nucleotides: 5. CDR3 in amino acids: CASSLTLAGGQDTQYF. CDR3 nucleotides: TGTGCCAGCAGTTTGACACTAGCGGGGGGGCAAGATACGCAGTATTTT.

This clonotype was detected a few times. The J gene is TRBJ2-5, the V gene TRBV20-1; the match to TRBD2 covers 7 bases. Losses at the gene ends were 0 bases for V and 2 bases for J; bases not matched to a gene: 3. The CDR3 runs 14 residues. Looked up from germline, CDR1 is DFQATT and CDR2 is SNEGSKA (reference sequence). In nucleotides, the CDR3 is TGCAGTGCTAGAGACGGGACTACGCAAGAGACCCAGTACTTC. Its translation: CSARDGTTQETQYF.

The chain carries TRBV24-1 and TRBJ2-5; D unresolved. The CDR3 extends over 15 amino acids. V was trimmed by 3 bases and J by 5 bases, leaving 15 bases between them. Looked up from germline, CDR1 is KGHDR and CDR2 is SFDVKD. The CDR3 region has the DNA TGTGCCACCAGTGATGCTTCGACTGAGAGGGAGACCCAGTACTTC. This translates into CATSDASTERETQYF.